This T cell receptor (beta chain) was sequenced in a study of CD8 T cells in ankylosing spondylitis. Study outcomes and limitations: Fewer than 10 highly homologous variants formed a TCR beta motif that appeared characteristic of ankylosing spondylitis blood. Prior work had noted some motif variants in reactive arthritis blood and synovial fluid. There was reportedly significant enrichment of clones that were disease-linked in matched ankylosing spondylitis synovial fluid.

The authors made TCR beta libraries by quantitative 5'-RACE with molecular barcodes. MiXCR, run by TCRdb on the 5' RACE reads, gives a single entry per CDR3 protein. The repertoire holds 130,000 or so distinct CDR3 sequences, with over 6% as singletons. Note on this clonotype: The antigen is unknown.

This CDR3 is built from 14 residues. CDR1 and CDR2 (germline): DFQATT, SNEGSKA (reference sequence). With 4 bases clipped from V and 1 base from J, the junction kept 4 bases outside the gene matches. This TCR was recovered from a male donor with ankylosing spondylitis or in good health (not recorded which). Sequencing was performed on blood, either unsorted or a sorted T cell fraction (not recorded which). The chain carries TRBV20-1 and TRBJ2-3, with 8 bases that match TRBD1. CDR3 bases: TGCAGTGCTATCCAGGGGGCCCGCACAGATACGCAGTATTTT. Encoded protein: CSAIQGARTDTQYF.